The 24 T cell receptor beta chains given below trace back to one sample, sequenced in a study of blood T cell repertoires in COVID-19. The assay was immunoSEQ multiplex PCR, and TCRdb's table has in-frame clones only and misses some. The table lists about 240,000 clones, 85% to 90% of them singletons. The sample was PBMCs or T cells enriched from blood (not recorded which). These receptor sequences come from a woman aged 25 to 39 who had recovered from COVID-19.

The count of this clone is one. The genes are TRBV10-3 and TRBJ1-1; possibly TRBD1 for D (6 bases). CDR1 and CDR2 (germline): ENHRY, SYGVKD. The V and J ends lost 3 bases and 3 bases respectively, with 8 bases between them. This CDR3 region has 13 residues. The DNA of the CDR3 is TGTGCCATCAGTGACAGGGGAGACACTGAAGCTTTCTTT. Its translation: CAISDRGDTEAFF.

The chain is built from TRBV5-4 and TRBJ1-1; 7 bases agree with TRBD1. Germline values: CDR1 SGHNT, CDR2 YYREEE (reference sequence). The CDR3 has 13 residues. V was clipped by 1 base and J by 11 bases; unmatched bases: 8. CDR3 coding DNA: TGTGCCAGCAGCTTGACGCAGGGGGTGGGGGCTTTCTTT. Encoded protein: CASSLTQGVGAFF. Combining the CDR3 with reference TRBV5-4 and TRBJ1-1 gives the whole variable domain ETGVTQSPTHLIKTRGQQVTLRCSSQSGHNTVSWYQQALGQGPQFIFQYYREEENGRGNFPPRFSGLQFPNYSSELNVNALELDDSALYLCASSLTQGVGAFFGQGTRLTVV.

This clone was observed many times. The chain joins TRBV29-1 to TRBJ2-7; 7 nucleotides match TRBD2. The germline V gene has CDR1 SQVTM and CDR2 ANQGSEA. The CDR3 loop spans 14 amino acids. Trimming at V came to 7 bases and at J to 6 bases, leaving 15 bases not matched to a gene. The CDR3 DNA is TGCAGCGCCCGGCAGGCGGGAGCGCGGCGCGAGCAGTACTTC. Translated, it gives CSARQAGARREQYF.

J is TRBJ2-2 and V is TRBV19; the match to TRBD2 covers 8 bases. The CDR3 loop spans 17 amino acids. J lost 5 bases, V lost 9 bases, and 17 bases had no gene match. Germline-derived CDR1 and CDR2 are LNHDA and SQIVND (reference sequence). The CDR3 coding sequence is TGTGCCAGCTCTGGCGGGGGGCTAGCGGTCACTACCGGGGAGCTGTTTTTT. Translated: CASSGGGLAVTTGELFF.

The sample holds one count of this clone. The CDR3 is CASSPHRGSGMTNEQFF. As DNA, the CDR3 is TGTGCCAGCAGCCCCCATCGGGGTAGCGGGATGACCAATGAGCAGTTCTTC. The genes are TRBV14 and TRBJ2-1; 8 bases align to TRBD2. This CDR3 comprises 17 residues. V was clipped by 4 bases and J by 6 bases; unmatched bases: 14. The V gene's germline CDR1 is SGHDN and CDR2 FVKESK.

The chain combines TRBV20-1 with TRBJ2-7; 7 bases align to TRBD1. Germline V CDR1 and CDR2: DFQATT, SNEGSKA (reference sequence). The CDR3 is made up of 17 amino acids. V lost 3 bases to trimming and J lost 2 bases; unmatched junction nucleotides: 16. CDR3 nucleotides: TGCAGTGCTAGTAGGTTTTTTCCTGGGACAGATACCTACGAGCAGTACTTC. This translates into CSASRFFPGTDTYEQYF.

V usage is TRBV28 and J usage is TRBJ1-5, with D perhaps matching TRBD1 (5 bases). Germline lookup yields CDR1 MDHEN and CDR2 SYDVKM. CDR3 length: 14 residues. Trimming took off 5 bases at V and 4 bases at J, with 12 bases between the two ends. The CDR3 here is CASSTPGLNQPQHF. The CDR3 coding sequence is TGTGCCAGCAGTACTCCGGGACTTAATCAGCCCCAGCATTTT.

This chain uses TRBV5-8 with TRBJ2-4; 8 bases fit TRBD1. Trimming at V came to 3 bases and at J to 4 bases, leaving 6 bases not matched to a gene. This CDR3 comprises 15 residues. Germline CDR1 SGHTS, CDR2 YDEGEE. CDR3 residues: CASSSRTGRKNIQYF. The CDR3 bases are TGTGCCAGCAGCTCCCGGACAGGGCGTAAAAACATTCAGTACTTC.

In this sample, this clone turned up once. The DNA of the CDR3 is TGTGCCAGCAGCTCCGGACTAGCGGGGGGAGATACGCAGTATTTT. Translating gives CASSSGLAGGDTQYF. The rearrangement uses TRBV7-3 and TRBJ2-3; 14 bases line up with TRBD2. This CDR3 contains 15 residues. Germline V gene lookup returns CDR1 SGHTA and CDR2 FQGTGA. V trimming: 4 bases; J trimming: 5 bases; junction bases outside the gene matches: 2.

The chain combines TRBV29-1 with TRBJ1-1, with 7 bases identical to TRBD1. This CDR3 is 14 amino acids long. Germline V CDR1 and CDR2: SQVTM, ANQGSEA. V lost 4 bases, J lost 4 bases, and 9 bases stayed unmatched. The CDR3 DNA sequence: TGCAGCGTTGGGTTCGCAGGGGGAAGCACTGAAGCTTTCTTT. It specifies CSVGFAGGSTEAFF.

V gene TRBV5-4 combines with J gene TRBJ2-2; no definite D call. Trimming took off 0 bases at V and 2 bases at J, with 5 bases between the two ends. The CDR3 is 14 residues long. The germline gives CDR1 SGHNT, CDR2 YYREEE (reference sequence). The CDR3 DNA sequence: TGTGCCAGCAGCTTGGAACACAACACCGGGGAGCTGTTTTTT. This translates into CASSLEHNTGELFF.

Written as DNA, the CDR3 is TGTGCCAGCAGCTTAGCAGCCAGGGGATTTTACGAGCAGTACTTC. Encoded protein: CASSLAARGFYEQYF. The chain uses TRBV7-9 and TRBJ2-7, with D possibly being TRBD1 (6 bases). Per germline, CDR1 SEHNR and CDR2 FQNEAQ (reference sequence). The ends were cut back, 0 bases at V and 4 bases at J, with 13 bases in the middle. The CDR3 has 15 residues.

This chain links TRBV19 with TRBJ1-4, with 9 nucleotides matching TRBD1. The CDR3 has 15 residues. V dropped 6 bases and J dropped 5; count of bases not matched to a gene: 7. The germline gives CDR1 LNHDA, CDR2 SQIVND (reference sequence). CDR3 region: CASRQHGTGNEKLFF. The DNA for the CDR3 is TGTGCCAGTAGGCAACACGGGACAGGGAATGAAAAACTGTTTTTT.

The count of this clone is one. The V call is TRBV7-3, the J call TRBJ1-1; no reliable D call. The CDR3 sequence is 14 residues long. Germline V gene lookup returns CDR1 SGHTA and CDR2 FQGTGA. V lost 4 bases, J lost 4 bases, and 13 bases lay in between. The CDR3 coding sequence is TGTGCCAGCAGCTCGGCCGGGATTACCACTGAAGCTTTCTTT. Protein product: CASSSAGITTEAFF.

This clone was observed a few times. This chain links TRBV5-8 with TRBJ1-2, with TRBD1 identical over 7 bases. Germline V gene lookup returns CDR1 SGHTS and CDR2 YDEGEE. Trimming cost V 2 bases and J 4 bases; bases outside gene matches: 2. CDR3 length: 13 residues. This CDR3 is CASSFRQGYGYTF. The CDR3 nucleotides are TGTGCCAGCAGCTTTCGACAGGGCTATGGCTACACCTTC.

The rearrangement links TRBV28 to TRBJ2-7; 13 bases are shared with TRBD2. The CDR3 totals 16 residues. Germline-derived CDR1 and CDR2 are MDHEN and SYDVKM. J was trimmed by 0 bases and V by 6 bases; bases with no gene match: 5. The CDR3 DNA reads as TGTGCCAGCAGAAGACTAGCGGGAGGTAGCTCCTACGAGCAGTACTTC. This codes for CASRRLAGGSSYEQYF.

V usage is TRBV28 and J usage is TRBJ2-7; tentative D call: TRBD1 (6 bases). The CDR3 is 15 amino acids. The germline gives CDR1 MDHEN, CDR2 SYDVKM. With 5 bases removed from V and 9 bases from J, the gap between germline ends came to 23 bases. CDR3 amino acids: CASSSARGYRVGQYF. In DNA, the CDR3 is TGTGCCAGCAGTAGCGCGCGAGGGTACAGGGTAGGGCAGTACTTC.

The chain carries TRBV5-8 and TRBJ2-3; no clear D gene. CDR1 and CDR2 from the germline V gene are SGHTS and YDEGEE. The CDR3 contains 13 residues. The V and J ends lost 4 bases and 0 bases respectively, with 6 bases between them. The CDR3 loop is CASSPFSTDTQYF. For the CDR3, the DNA is TGTGCCAGCAGCCCCTTTAGCACAGATACGCAGTATTTT.

This clone was observed a single time. The chain employs TRBV5-4 and TRBJ2-1; the match to TRBD2 covers 13 bases. Germline CDR1 SGHNT, CDR2 YYREEE (reference sequence). The V segment lost 4 bases and the J segment 3 bases; nucleotides outside the gene matches: 4. This CDR3 contains 16 residues. The CDR3 DNA sequence: TGTGCCAGCAGCGCTGGGACTAGCGGGAACTACAATGAGCAGTTCTTC. This translates into CASSAGTSGNYNEQFF.

Written as DNA, the CDR3 is TGTGCCAGCAGATCGGAGAGACTTTTCGGTTCACCCCTCCACTTT. This codes for CASRSERLFGSPLHF. This rearrangement joins TRBV28 to TRBJ1-6; D is uncertain. The germline CDR1 and CDR2 sequences are MDHEN and SYDVKM. The V end was cut by 6 bases, the J end by 9 bases, with 18 bases between. This CDR3 is built from 15 residues.

This rearrangement joins TRBV28 to TRBJ2-7, with TRBD1 matching 9 bases. From germline, CDR1 is MDHEN and CDR2 SYDVKM. J gave up 6 bases and V 7 bases, and 10 bases lay outside the gene matches. The CDR3 sequence is 14 residues long. The CDR3 sequence: CASTSPGTGLEQYF. The CDR3 nucleotides read TGTGCCAGCACATCTCCCGGGACAGGGCTCGAGCAGTACTTC.

This clone was recorded a few times. This specimen includes other DNA sequences encoding the same CDR3. The chain has TRBV29-1 and TRBJ1-5; 7 bases are shared with TRBD1. V shed 4 bases and J 3 bases; nucleotides not matched to a gene: 6. The CDR3 has 14 amino acids. Germline CDR1 is SQVTM and CDR2 is ANQGSEA. The CDR3 DNA reads as TGCAGCGTTGCCCAGGGGGGCCCCAATCAGCCCCAGCATTTT. This translates into CSVAQGGPNQPQHF. Full variable domain (outside the CDR3, taken from reference TRBV29-1 and TRBJ1-5): SAVISQKPSRDICQRGTSLTIQCQVDSQVTMMFWYRQQPGQSLTLIATANQGSEATYESGFVIDKFPISRPNLTFSTLTVSNMSPEDSSIYLCSVAQGGPNQPQHFGDGTRLSIL.

The chain uses TRBV27 and TRBJ1-1, with 8 bases aligning to TRBD1. The CDR3 sequence is 16 residues long. The junction had 11 bases not matched to a gene; V was cut back by 3 bases and J by 5 bases. Germline V CDR1 and CDR2: MNHEY, SMNVEV (reference sequence). CDR3 in DNA: TGTGCCAGCAGTTTCCCCCGGACAGGGCCAGGAACTGAAGCTTTCTTT. Residues: CASSFPRTGPGTEAFF.

The chain employs TRBV12-3 or TRBV12-4 and TRBJ1-5; D might be TRBD1 (6 bases). There are 13 residues in the CDR3. Trimming took 6 bases from V and 9 from J, leaving 15 bases between them. The CDR3 sequence: CASSLGHASPQHF. The CDR3, as DNA: TGTGCCAGCAGCTTGGGACATGCGTCGCCCCAGCATTTT.